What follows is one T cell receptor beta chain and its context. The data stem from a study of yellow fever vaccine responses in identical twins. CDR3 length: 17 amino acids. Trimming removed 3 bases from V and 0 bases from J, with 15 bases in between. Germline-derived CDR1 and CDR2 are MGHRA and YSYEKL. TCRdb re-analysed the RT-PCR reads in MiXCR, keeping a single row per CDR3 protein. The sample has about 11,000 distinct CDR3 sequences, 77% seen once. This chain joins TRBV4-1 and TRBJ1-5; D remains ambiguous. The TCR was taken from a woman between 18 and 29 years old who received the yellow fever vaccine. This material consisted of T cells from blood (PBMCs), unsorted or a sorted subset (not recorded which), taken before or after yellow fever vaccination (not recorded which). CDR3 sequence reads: CASSHGRGEYSNQPQHF. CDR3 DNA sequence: TGCGCCAGCAGCCACGGCCGGGGAGAATATAGCAATCAGCCCCAGCATTTT.